The 10 T cell receptor beta chains reported below all come from one sample, sequenced in a study of blood T cell repertoires in COVID-19. Some clones are missing from TCRdb's copy, which holds only in-frame ones; the method was immunoSEQ multiplex PCR. The table records hundreds of thousands of clones, 85% of them present only once. The sequenced material came from PBMCs or T cells enriched from blood (not recorded which). These receptor sequences come from a woman between 45 and 60 years old who had recovered from COVID-19.

The chain is built from TRBV7-8 and TRBJ2-1; a weak D match, TRBD2 (6 bases). Germline V CDR1 and CDR2: SGHVS, FQNEAQ. CDR3 length equals 16 residues. Trimming left V 4 bases short and J 0 bases short, with 13 bases between. The CDR3: CASSSLGLSSYNEQFF. The DNA for the CDR3 is TGTGCCAGCAGCTCCTTAGGACTATCCTCCTACAATGAGCAGTTCTTC. Based on the CDR3 plus reference TRBV7-8 and TRBJ2-1, the full variable domain is GAGVSQSPRYKVAKRGQDVALRCDPISGHVSLFWYQQALGQGPEFLTYFQNEAQLDKSGLPSDRFFAERPEGSVSTLKIQRTQQEDSAVYLCASSSLGLSSYNEQFFGPGTRLTVL.

The V call is TRBV4-1, the J call TRBJ2-5, with 9 bases matching TRBD2. Looked up from germline, CDR1 is MGHRA and CDR2 is YSYEKL. This CDR3 comprises 16 residues. The J segment lost 4 bases and the V segment lost 4 bases, leaving 10 bases of the junction unmatched. CDR3 bases: TGCGCCAGCAGCCCCAAACCGGGACTAGCAATAGAGACCCAGTACTTC. Protein: CASSPKPGLAIETQYF.

This clone showed up just a few times. The gene calls are TRBV21-1 and TRBJ2-1; no DNA check was done on the table's D call, TRBD2. TRBV21-1 is listed as a pseudogene. CDR3 length: 15 amino acids. The CDR3 loop is CASSKELSWYNEQFF. Here the CDR3 DNA reads TGTGCCAGCAGCAAAGAACTTAGCTGGTACAATGAGCAGTTCTTC.

J is TRBJ2-7 and V is TRBV9, with TRBD1 as a possible D gene (6 bases). The germline V gene has CDR1 SGDLS and CDR2 YYNGEE. V was shortened by 0 bases and J by 2 bases, with 12 bases between the two germline ends. The CDR3 loop spans 15 amino acids. DNA for the CDR3: TGTGCCAGCAGCGTAGCAGGGACACTAACCTACGAGCAGTACTTC. Its translation: CASSVAGTLTYEQYF. Based on the CDR3 plus reference TRBV9 and TRBJ2-7, the full variable domain is DSGVTQTPKHLITATGQRVTLRCSPRSGDLSVYWYQQSLDQGLQFLIQYYNGEERAKGNILERFSAQQFPDLHSELNLSSLELGDSALYFCASSVAGTLTYEQYFGPGTRLTVT.

CDR3 coding DNA: TGTGCCAGCAGCCCCCAGACTAGCGGACCATACGAGCAGTACTTC. It yields the protein CASSPQTSGPYEQYF. The V gene is TRBV9, the J gene TRBJ2-7; 9 bases fit TRBD2. The V and J ends lost 4 bases and 4 bases, in that order; junction bases with no gene match: 9. This CDR3 has 15 residues. Germline assignment: CDR1 SGDLS and CDR2 YYNGEE.

The chain recombines TRBV5-4 with TRBJ1-2; D gene unclear. Germline assignment: CDR1 SGHNT and CDR2 YYREEE (reference sequence). Trimming removed 0 bases at V and 6 bases at J, with 12 bases between. The CDR3 extends over 14 amino acids. CDR3 protein: CASSLAERSNGYTF. In nucleotides, the CDR3 is TGTGCCAGCAGCTTGGCCGAGCGAAGTAATGGCTACACCTTC.

This chain connects TRBV18 to TRBJ2-1; 7 nucleotides line up with TRBD2. Germline V gene sequence: CDR1 KGHSH, CDR2 LQKENI. This CDR3 region has 13 residues. The ends lost 3 bases at V and 8 bases at J; junction bases unmatched: 4. CDR3 region: CASSPGEGHEQFF. For the CDR3, the DNA is TGTGCCAGCTCACCGGGGGAGGGCCATGAGCAGTTCTTC.

This chain connects TRBV10-2 to TRBJ2-1, with TRBD2 as a possible D gene (6 bases). Trimming removed 6 bases at V and 7 bases at J, with 16 bases between. Germline CDR1 is WSHSY and CDR2 is SAAADI. The CDR3 has 14 residues. Here the CDR3 DNA reads TGCGCCAGCAGCGAGAGGGGACTCTTAAATGAGCAGTTCTTC. Protein product: CASSERGLLNEQFF.

CDR3 sequence reads: CASSLLPLRSNQPQHF. The CDR3 bases are TGTGCCAGCAGTTTATTGCCCTTACGGAGCAATCAGCCCCAGCATTTT. The chain joins TRBV27 to TRBJ1-5; D gene uncertain. The length of the CDR3 is 16 residues. CDR1 is MNHEY, CDR2 SMNVEV, per germline (reference sequence). With 1 base removed from V and 1 base from J, the gap between germline ends came to 11 bases.

The rearrangement uses TRBV3-1 (or the pseudogene TRBV3-2) and TRBJ1-1; 7 bases map to TRBD1. In germline, CDR1 is LGHDT, CDR2 YNNKEL (reference sequence). The CDR3 length is 14 residues. J was trimmed by 4 bases and V by 4 bases; bases with no gene match: 6. In nucleotides, the CDR3 is TGTGCCAGCAGCCCTCACAGGGGCGGCACTGAAGCTTTCTTT. As protein: CASSPHRGGTEAFF.